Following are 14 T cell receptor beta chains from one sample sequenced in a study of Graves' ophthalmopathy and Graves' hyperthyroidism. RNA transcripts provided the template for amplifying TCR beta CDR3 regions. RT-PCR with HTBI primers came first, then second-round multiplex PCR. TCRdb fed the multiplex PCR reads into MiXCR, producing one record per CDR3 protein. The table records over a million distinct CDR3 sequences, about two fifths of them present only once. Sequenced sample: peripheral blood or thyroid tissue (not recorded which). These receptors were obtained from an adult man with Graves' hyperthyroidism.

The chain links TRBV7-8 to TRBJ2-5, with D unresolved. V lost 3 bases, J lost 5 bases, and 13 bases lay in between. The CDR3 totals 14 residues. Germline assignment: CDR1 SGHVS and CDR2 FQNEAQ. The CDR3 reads CASSFSYPPETQYF. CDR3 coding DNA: TGTGCCAGCAGCTTTTCCTACCCTCCGGAGACCCAGTACTTC.

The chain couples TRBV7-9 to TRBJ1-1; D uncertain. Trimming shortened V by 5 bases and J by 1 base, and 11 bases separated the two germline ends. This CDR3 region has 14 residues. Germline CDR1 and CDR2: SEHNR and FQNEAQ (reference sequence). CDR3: CASSQVYSNTEAFF. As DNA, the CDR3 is TGTGCCAGCAGCCAAGTTTATTCGAACACTGAAGCTTTCTTT.

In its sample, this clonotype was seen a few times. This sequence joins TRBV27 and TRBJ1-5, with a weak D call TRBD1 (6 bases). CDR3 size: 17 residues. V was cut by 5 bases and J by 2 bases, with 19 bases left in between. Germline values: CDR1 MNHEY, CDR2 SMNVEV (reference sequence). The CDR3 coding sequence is TGTGCCAGCAGTCCACAAACAGGGTTATTGGGCAATCAGCCCCAGCATTTT. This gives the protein CASSPQTGLLGNQPQHF.

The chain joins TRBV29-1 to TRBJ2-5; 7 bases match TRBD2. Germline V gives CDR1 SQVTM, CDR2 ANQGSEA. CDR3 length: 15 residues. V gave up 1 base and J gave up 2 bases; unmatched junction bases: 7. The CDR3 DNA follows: TGCAGCGTTGAAGCAGGCTGGGGGGGACAAGAGACCCAGTACTTC. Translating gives CSVEAGWGGQETQYF.

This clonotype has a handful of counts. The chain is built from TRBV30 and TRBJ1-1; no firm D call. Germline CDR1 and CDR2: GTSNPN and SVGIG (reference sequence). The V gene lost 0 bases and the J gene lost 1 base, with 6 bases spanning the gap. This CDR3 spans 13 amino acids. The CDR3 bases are TGTGCCTGGAGTGTTGGTCCGAACACTGAAGCTTTCTTT. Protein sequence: CAWSVGPNTEAFF. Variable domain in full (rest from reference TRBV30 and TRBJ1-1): SQTIHQWPATLVQPVGSPLSLECTVEGTSNPNLYWYRQAAGRGLQLLFYSVGIGQISSEVPQNLSASRPQDRQFILSSKKLLLSDSGFYLCAWSVGPNTEAFFGQGTRLTVV.

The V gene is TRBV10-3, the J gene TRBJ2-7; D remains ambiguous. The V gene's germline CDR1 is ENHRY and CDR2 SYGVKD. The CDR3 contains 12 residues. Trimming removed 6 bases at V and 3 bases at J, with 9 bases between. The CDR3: CAIRETSYEQYF. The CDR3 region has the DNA TGTGCCATCAGGGAGACAAGCTACGAGCAGTACTTC.

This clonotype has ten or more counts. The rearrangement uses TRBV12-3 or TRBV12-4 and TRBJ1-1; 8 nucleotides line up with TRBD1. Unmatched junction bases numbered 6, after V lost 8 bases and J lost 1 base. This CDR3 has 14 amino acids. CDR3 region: CASQTGDGNTEAFF. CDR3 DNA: TGTGCCAGCCAGACAGGGGACGGGAACACTGAAGCTTTCTTT.

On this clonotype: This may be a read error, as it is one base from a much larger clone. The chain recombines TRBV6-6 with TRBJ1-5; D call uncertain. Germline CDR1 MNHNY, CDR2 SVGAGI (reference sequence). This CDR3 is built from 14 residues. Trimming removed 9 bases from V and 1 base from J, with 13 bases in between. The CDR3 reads CASGPCGSNQPQHF. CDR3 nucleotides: TGTGCCAGTGGTCCGTGTGGGAGCAATCAGCCCCAGCATTTT.

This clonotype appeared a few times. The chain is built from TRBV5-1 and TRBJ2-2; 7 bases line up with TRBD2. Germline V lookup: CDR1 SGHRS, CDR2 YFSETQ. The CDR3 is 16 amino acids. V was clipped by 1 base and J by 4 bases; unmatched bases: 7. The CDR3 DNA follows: TGCGCCAGCAGCTTGCTTTCGGGGGGACGCACCGGGGAGCTGTTTTTT. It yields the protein CASSLLSGGRTGELFF.

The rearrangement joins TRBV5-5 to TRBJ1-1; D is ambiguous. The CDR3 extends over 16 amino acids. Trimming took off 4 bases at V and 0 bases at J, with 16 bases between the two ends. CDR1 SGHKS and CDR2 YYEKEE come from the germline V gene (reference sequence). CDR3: CASSRDPGSVNTEAFF. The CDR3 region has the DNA TGTGCCAGCAGCCGCGACCCGGGCAGTGTGAACACTGAAGCTTTCTTT.

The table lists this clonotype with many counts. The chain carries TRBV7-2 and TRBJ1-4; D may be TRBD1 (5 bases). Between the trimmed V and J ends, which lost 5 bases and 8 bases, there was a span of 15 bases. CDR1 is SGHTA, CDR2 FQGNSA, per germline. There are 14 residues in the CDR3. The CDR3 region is CASSPGVAGEKLFF. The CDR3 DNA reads TGTGCCAGCAGCCCGGGGGTTGCGGGCGAAAAACTGTTTTTT.

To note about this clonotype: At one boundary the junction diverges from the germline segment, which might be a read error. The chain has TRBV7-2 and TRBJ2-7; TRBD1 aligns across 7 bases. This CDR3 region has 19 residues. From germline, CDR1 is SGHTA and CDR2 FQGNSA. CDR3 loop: CASSLARGRGTKNTGELYF. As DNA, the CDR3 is TGTGCCAGCAGCTTAGCGAGGGGCAGGGGGACAAAAAACACCGGGGAGCTGTACTTC.

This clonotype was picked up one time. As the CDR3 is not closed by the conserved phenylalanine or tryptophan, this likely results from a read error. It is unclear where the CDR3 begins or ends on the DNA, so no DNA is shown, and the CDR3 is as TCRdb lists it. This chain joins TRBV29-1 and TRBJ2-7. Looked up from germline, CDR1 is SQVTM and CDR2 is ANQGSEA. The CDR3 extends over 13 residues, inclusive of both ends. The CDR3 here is CSVEDRGAPTSST.

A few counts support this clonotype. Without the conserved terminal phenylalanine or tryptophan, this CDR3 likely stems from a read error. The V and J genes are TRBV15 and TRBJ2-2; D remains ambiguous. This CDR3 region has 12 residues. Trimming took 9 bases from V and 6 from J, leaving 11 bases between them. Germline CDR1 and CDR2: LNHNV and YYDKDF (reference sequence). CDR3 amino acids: CATGTVSGELFV. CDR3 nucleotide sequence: TGTGCCACAGGAACCGTTTCCGGGGAGCTGTTTGTT.